One sample yielded the 20 T cell receptor beta chains listed below, sequenced in a study of T cells after yellow fever vaccination. TCRdb independently ran MiXCR on the 5' RACE reads; one entry per CDR3 protein. This table has roughly 160,000 distinct CDR3 sequences, 6% to 7.5% appearing once. The specimen was CD4+ T cells sorted from PBMCs, collected 5 days after the first yellow fever vaccination. The origin of the receptors is a man aged 18 to 30 who received the YFV17D yellow fever vaccine.

The gene calls are TRBV6-5 and TRBJ1-1, with a possible D match to TRBD1 (6 bases). Per germline, CDR1 MNHEY and CDR2 SVGAGI. The CDR3 has 15 amino acids. The germline V and J ends were trimmed by 4 bases and 0 bases, with 12 bases remaining between them. CDR3 nucleotide sequence: TGTGCCAGCAGTTTAAACGGACAGATGAACACTGAAGCTTTCTTT. Amino acid sequence: CASSLNGQMNTEAFF.

This clonotype occurred many times. The chain carries TRBV6-1 and TRBJ1-2, with D possibly matching TRBD1 (5 bases). The CDR3 has 15 amino acids. Germline assignment: CDR1 MNHNS and CDR2 SASEGT. Trimming left V 0 bases short and J 3 bases short, with 11 bases between. The CDR3, as DNA: TGTGCCAGCAGTGAAGCCCTTCCGACAGACTATGGCTACACCTTC. Amino acids: CASSEALPTDYGYTF.

This clonotype was observed many times. This sequence joins TRBV5-1 and TRBJ2-2; TRBD2 might be the D (5 bases). CDR1 is SGHRS, CDR2 YFSETQ, per germline. This CDR3 comprises 14 residues. With 6 bases removed from V and 8 bases from J, the gap between germline ends came to 17 bases. In DNA, the CDR3 is TGCGCCAGCACCCACGCCCGGGGATCGGGGGAGCTGTTTTTT. It is translated as CASTHARGSGELFF.

This clonotype was recorded a few times. V and J are TRBV7-2 and TRBJ2-3; TRBD2 is a possible D gene (6 bases). Germline-derived CDR1 and CDR2 are SGHTA and FQGNSA. The CDR3 covers 15 residues. V was clipped by 4 bases and J by 2 bases, with 13 bases between them. The CDR3 DNA reads as TGTGCCAGCAGCTCGGAACGGGGGTACACAGATACGCAGTATTTT. Translating it yields CASSSERGYTDTQYF.

At least ten counts were recorded for this clonotype. This chain joins TRBV5-1 and TRBJ2-3; the D gene could be TRBD1 or TRBD2 (6 bases each). This CDR3 has 17 amino acids. The germline V gene encodes CDR1 SGHRS and CDR2 YFSETQ. The V and J ends lost 0 bases and 2 bases respectively, with 16 bases between them. CDR3 amino acids: CASSLAYGGGTTDTQYF. Written as DNA, the CDR3 is TGCGCCAGCAGCTTGGCCTACGGAGGGGGAACCACAGATACGCAGTATTTT.

This clonotype was observed a few times. This chain connects TRBV6-1 to TRBJ1-2; possible D gene TRBD1, 6 bases. The CDR3 covers 14 residues. Per germline, CDR1 MNHNS and CDR2 SASEGT. Trimming removed 7 bases from V and 0 bases from J, with 12 bases in between. CDR3 sequence (DNA): TGTGCCAGCACCAAAGGGGGTTCTAACTATGGCTACACCTTC. Its protein is CASTKGGSNYGYTF.

The chain links TRBV12-3 or TRBV12-4 to TRBJ2-1; D is undetermined. This CDR3 has 17 residues. The germline V and J ends were trimmed by 8 bases and 7 bases, with 27 bases remaining between them. Here the CDR3 DNA reads TGTGCCAGCCGCCGAGGATCTAGGACGGAATCGTGTAATGAGCAGTTCTTC. It yields the protein CASRRGSRTESCNEQFF.

This clonotype was recorded a few times. This CDR3 reads CASSLDLLQETQYF. CDR3 DNA sequence: TGTGCCAGCAGCTTAGATCTGCTACAAGAGACCCAGTACTTC. The gene calls are TRBV11-2 and TRBJ2-5; D gene ambiguous. The germline V and J ends were trimmed by 0 bases and 2 bases, with 7 bases remaining between them. Germline CDR1 and CDR2: SGHAT and FQNNGV. The CDR3 extends over 14 amino acids.

As concerns this clonotype: Possible read error: a much larger clone is one base away. V gene TRBV18 combines with J gene TRBJ2-7; unclear D gene. Germline-derived CDR1 and CDR2 are KGHSH and LQKENI. Trimming removed 6 bases at V and 4 bases at J, with 10 bases between. This CDR3 contains 12 residues. CDR3 DNA sequence: TGTGCCAGCTCCCCAGGAAGGTACGAGCAGTACGTC. This gives the protein CASSPGRYEQYV.

A few counts support this clonotype. The rearrangement uses TRBV6-1 and TRBJ2-2, with 8 bases identical to TRBD1. From germline, CDR1 is MNHNS and CDR2 SASEGT. This CDR3 is built from 14 residues. Unmatched junction bases numbered 7, after V lost 6 bases and J lost 7 bases. For the CDR3, the DNA is TGTGCCAGCAGGGAGACAGGGGCCGTCGGGGAGCTGTTTTTT. It is translated as CASRETGAVGELFF.

This clonotype has a single count. The chain uses TRBV12-3 or TRBV12-4 and TRBJ1-2; no definite D call. V lost 2 bases, J lost 4 bases, and 8 bases lay in between. CDR3 length: 13 residues. DNA for the CDR3: TGTGCCAGCAGTTTATGGATAGGCTATGGCTACACCTTC. Amino acids: CASSLWIGYGYTF.

The chain carries TRBV7-2 and TRBJ1-5, with a possible D match to TRBD1 (5 bases). Germline assignment: CDR1 SGHTA and CDR2 FQGNSA. Trimming took 4 bases from V and 7 from J, leaving 11 bases between them. CDR3 size: 13 residues. DNA for the CDR3: TGTGCCAGCAGCTCAGAGGGGAACCAGCCCCAGCATTTT. Protein product: CASSSEGNQPQHF.

This clonotype was seen ten or more times. The genes are TRBV24-1 and TRBJ2-1, with D possibly being TRBD1 or TRBD2 (5 bases each). V gave up 9 bases and J gave up 0 bases, with 11 bases separating them. The CDR3 length is 14 residues. Germline CDR1 KGHDR, CDR2 SFDVKD. In DNA, the CDR3 is TGTGCCACCGGGGACCGCAGCTCCTACAATGAGCAGTTCTTC. This encodes CATGDRSSYNEQFF.

This clonotype was observed a few times. The chain is built from TRBV20-1 and TRBJ2-2; 8 nucleotides line up with TRBD2. The CDR3 runs to 14 residues. The germline gives CDR1 DFQATT, CDR2 SNEGSKA (reference sequence). V shed 7 bases, J shed 4 bases, and the junction held 8 bases outside the gene matches. DNA for the CDR3: TGCAGTGTTACCAGCGGGGGCTCCACCGGGGAGCTGTTTTTT. Amino acid sequence: CSVTSGGSTGELFF.

There are many counts of this clonotype. DNA for the CDR3: TGCGCCAGCAGCAACCTCGGGGACCAAGAGACCCAGTACTTC. It specifies CASSNLGDQETQYF. This sequence joins TRBV10-1 and TRBJ2-5; possibly TRBD2 for D (5 bases). The CDR3 has 14 residues. CDR1 and CDR2 (germline): WNHNN, SYGVQD (reference sequence). V shed 6 bases and J shed 0 bases, with 11 bases lying between them.

V and J are TRBV10-3 and TRBJ2-5, with 10 bases identical to TRBD2. The CDR3 consists of 14 residues. The trim removed 7 bases at V and 2 bases at J, leaving 4 bases unmatched. Germline CDR1 reads ENHRY; CDR2 reads SYGVKD. The CDR3 loop reads CAIKPAGGQETQYF. CDR3 in DNA: TGTGCCATCAAGCCAGCGGGGGGGCAAGAGACCCAGTACTTC.

The sample holds a few counts of this clonotype. The gene calls are TRBV7-2 and TRBJ2-5; 10 bases line up with TRBD2. V lost 6 bases, J lost 5 bases, and 9 bases stayed unmatched. The CDR3 extends over 15 amino acids. The germline V gene has CDR1 SGHTA and CDR2 FQGNSA. CDR3 DNA sequence: TGTGCCAGCAGGCTCCAGCGGGGGGGCCGGGAGACCCAGTACTTC. Its translation is CASRLQRGGRETQYF.

In its sample, this clonotype was seen a few times. The chain uses TRBV3-1 and TRBJ2-5; D call uncertain. Germline V gene sequence: CDR1 LGHDT, CDR2 YNNKEL (reference sequence). V dropped 0 bases and J dropped 6 bases, with 5 bases sitting between them. The CDR3 length is 12 residues. CDR3 nucleotide sequence: TGTGCCAGCAGCCAAGATCTCAAGACCCAGTACTTC. Protein: CASSQDLKTQYF.

This clonotype was counted at least ten times. V is TRBV6-4 and J is TRBJ1-4, with D possibly matching TRBD1 (6 bases). Deletions cut 5 bases from V and 9 bases from J, with 22 bases between. Germline V gene lookup returns CDR1 MRHNA and CDR2 SNTAGT. The CDR3 has 16 amino acids. The DNA of the CDR3 is TGTGCCAGCAGTTCACAACTCCGGGACAAGGGGAAAAAACTGTTTTTT. Translation: CASSSQLRDKGKKLFF.

This clonotype was counted a few times. The gene calls are TRBV29-1 and TRBJ2-7; perhaps TRBD1 as D (6 bases). Germline V gene lookup returns CDR1 SQVTM and CDR2 ANQGSEA. The CDR3 spans 12 residues. Trimming left V 6 bases short and J 3 bases short, with 12 bases between. The CDR3 here is CSVADRFYEQYF. The CDR3 DNA reads TGCAGCGTGGCCGACAGGTTCTACGAGCAGTACTTC.